This T cell receptor beta chain stems from a study of human T cells and chemical hapten exposure. V shed 1 base and J 2 bases; nucleotides not matched to a gene: 7. Per the germline V gene, CDR1 is SGHDN and CDR2 is FVKESK. The CDR3 spans 17 residues. This clonotype has a count of ten or more. It was unfractionated whole blood from which total RNA was extracted. TCRdb itself ran the 5' RACE reads through MiXCR, one entry per CDR3 protein. The sample comprises over 70,000 distinct CDR3 sequences, approximately 16% of which are singletons, and over 6.5% rests with the top ten. The sequence was obtained from a female donor in good health. The rearrangement links TRBV14 to TRBJ2-3; 9 bases are shared with TRBD1. CDR3 sequence (DNA): TGTGCCAGCAGCCAAGGGAGCGGACAGGGGATCACAGATACGCAGTATTTT. It translates to CASSQGSGQGITDTQYF.